The 9 T cell receptor beta chains given below trace back to one sample, sequenced in a study of shared clonotypes between healthy human individuals. Profiled with immunoSEQ multiplex PCR; TCRdb holds only in-frame clones, not every one. The sample lists approximately 1.9 million clones, approximately 92% occurring once. Naive CD8 isolation took CD45RO-negative cells positively selected for CCR7 and excluded terminally differentiated effector memory CD45RA+ cells. Material for sequencing was naive CD8+ T cells from PBMCs. All receptors derive from a man between 18 and 29 years old in good health. Some clones in this sample may be carry-over from other donors' samples.

Note on this clone: The sample holds other DNA sequences that translate to the same CDR3. The rearrangement links TRBV27 to TRBJ2-7, with 10 bases aligning to TRBD2. V lost 0 bases and J lost 4; bases outside the gene matches: 0. Looked up from germline, CDR1 is MNHEY and CDR2 is SMNVEV (reference sequence). CDR3 size: 14 residues. The CDR3 region has the DNA TGTGCCAGCAGTTTATCGACTAGCGGGTACGAGCAGTACTTC. It is translated as CASSLSTSGYEQYF.

This clone was detected only once. V and J are TRBV6-5 and TRBJ2-1; the D is unclear. This CDR3 is built from 15 residues. V shed 2 bases and J shed 10 bases, with 18 bases lying between them. Germline CDR1 reads MNHEY; CDR2 reads SVGAGI. In DNA form, the CDR3 reads TGTGCCAGCAGTTACGGCTCTAGAACCCTGGGGGAGCAGTTCTTC. As protein: CASSYGSRTLGEQFF.

V usage is TRBV7-2 and J usage is TRBJ2-5; 8 bases agree with TRBD2. Per germline, CDR1 SGHTA and CDR2 FQGNSA. V shed 2 bases and J 2 bases; nucleotides not matched to a gene: 13. This CDR3 is 18 amino acids long. The CDR3 nucleotides are TGTGCCAGCAGCTTAAATCTGGGTCTACTAGCGGCTCAAGAGACCCAGTACTTC. The encoded protein is CASSLNLGLLAAQETQYF.

A remark on this clone: A read error may produce the germline difference seen at one junction end. The chain combines TRBV7-3 with TRBJ2-1, with 7 bases aligning to TRBD1. The CDR3 spans 13 residues. Germline V CDR1 and CDR2: SGHTA, FQGTGA. CDR3 nucleotide sequence: TGTGCCAGCAGCTTAGTCACAGGGGAAAGTCGAATCTTC. This gives the protein CASSLVTGESRIF.

This rearrangement joins TRBV7-9 to TRBJ2-1, with TRBD2 matching 7 bases. Germline lookup yields CDR1 SEHNR and CDR2 FQNEAQ (reference sequence). The ends lost 5 bases at V and 8 bases at J; junction bases unmatched: 6. The CDR3 runs 13 residues. The CDR3 sequence is CASSIGLVYEQFF. CDR3 sequence (DNA): TGTGCCAGCAGCATCGGACTAGTCTATGAGCAGTTCTTC. Full variable domain (outside the CDR3, taken from reference TRBV7-9 and TRBJ2-1): DTGVSQNPRHKITKRGQNVTFRCDPISEHNRLYWYRQTLGQGPEFLTYFQNEAQLEKSRLLSDRFSAERPKGSFSTLEIQRTEQGDSAMYLCASSIGLVYEQFFGPGTRLTVL.

The chain has TRBV29-1 and TRBJ1-2; 11 nucleotides align to TRBD1. With V trimmed by 6 bases and J by 4 bases, 13 bases remained unmatched. The CDR3 is 16 residues long. Per the germline V gene, CDR1 is SQVTM and CDR2 is ANQGSEA. The CDR3, as DNA: TGCAGCGTCGATAGCGCTTGGACAGGGGGCGTCTATGGCTACACCTTC. Protein sequence: CSVDSAWTGGVYGYTF.

The chain is built from TRBV4-1 and TRBJ2-1; 11 nucleotides match TRBD2. In germline, CDR1 is MGHRA, CDR2 YSYEKL. V lost 1 base and J lost 5; bases outside the gene matches: 4. This CDR3 is 16 amino acids long. This CDR3 is CASSQGPGLADNEQFF. CDR3 nucleotides: TGCGCCAGCAGCCAAGGCCCGGGACTAGCGGACAATGAGCAGTTCTTC.

The chain combines TRBV6-5 with TRBJ2-1, with 7 nucleotides matching TRBD1. The CDR3 runs 14 residues. V was clipped by 5 bases and J by 3 bases; unmatched bases: 4. The germline V gene encodes CDR1 MNHEY and CDR2 SVGAGI. This CDR3 reads CASSTGTVYNEQFF. DNA for the CDR3: TGTGCCAGCAGTACCGGGACAGTCTACAATGAGCAGTTCTTC.

The V call is TRBV15, the J call TRBJ2-7; the D call may be TRBD1 or TRBD2 (6 bases each). Germline V CDR1 and CDR2: LNHNV, YYDKDF (reference sequence). V gave up 8 bases and J gave up 3 bases, with 14 bases separating them. CDR3 length equals 13 residues. CDR3 coding DNA: TGTGCCACCCGGGGGCAGGTTGGCTACGAGCAGTACTTC. Its protein is CATRGQVGYEQYF.